This entry lists 27 T cell receptor beta chains sequenced from one sample in a study of T-cell memory formation after mild COVID-19 (dated by TCRdb to about 2021). Receptors were amplified or captured by 5' RACE. Sequencing used an Illumina NovaSeq 6000. Clones were called with MiXCR by TCRdb after fastp trimmed the public reads at Q25, and only in-frame beta chains were retained. Each CDR3 protein gets just one entry, which takes the most common genes and DNA from the rows behind it. In this sample the table shows nearly 200,000 distinct CDR3 sequences, around 17% of which occur a single time. 2% to 3% of the sample is in the top ten clones. Sequenced sample: PBMCs or a T cell subset sorted from them (not recorded which). The receptors derive from an adult woman who had mild COVID-19 (a few samples of this study predate the infection). The sample titles of this study are shuffled in the database, so cell type and time point are left out; the donor was told from shared clones.

This clonotype was detected only a few times. The chain has TRBV18 and TRBJ1-2; D possibly corresponds to TRBD1 (5 bases). Trimming removed 2 bases from V and 7 bases from J, with 20 bases in between. The CDR3 is 16 amino acids. Germline CDR1 KGHSH, CDR2 LQKENI. The CDR3 here is CASSPSSGGVSPGYTF. CDR3 DNA: TGTGCCAGCTCACCATCCTCGGGGGGGGTCTCCCCTGGCTACACCTTC.

The chain links TRBV5-1 to TRBJ2-6; D gene unclear. Per the germline V gene, CDR1 is SGHRS and CDR2 is YFSETQ. The CDR3 extends over 15 amino acids. The V gene lost 0 bases and the J gene lost 4 bases, with 8 bases spanning the gap. The CDR3 DNA reads as TGCGCCAGCAGCTTGGCCTTGGGGGGGGCCAACGTCCTGACTTTC. The encoded protein is CASSLALGGANVLTF.

There are a few counts of this clonotype. The chain employs TRBV7-8 and TRBJ2-7; D is possibly TRBD1 (5 bases). Germline V lookup: CDR1 SGHVS, CDR2 FQNEAQ. Trimming left V 5 bases short and J 4 bases short, with 18 bases between. This CDR3 has 15 residues. CDR3 DNA: TGTGCCAGCAGCCTCCGCCGACAGAGCCGGTACGAGCAGTACTTC. This encodes CASSLRRQSRYEQYF.

The chain has TRBV4-1 and TRBJ1-2; 7 bases are shared with TRBD1. Trimming at V came to 0 bases and at J to 8 bases, leaving 6 bases not matched to a gene. Germline V gene data show CDR1 as MGHRA and CDR2 as YSYEKL. CDR3 length: 14 residues. For the CDR3, the DNA is TGCGCCAGCAGCCAAGAAGGGGGCGGGGGCGGCTACACCTTC. It is translated as CASSQEGGGGGYTF.

This rearrangement joins TRBV19 to TRBJ2-4; 7 bases fit TRBD1. CDR1 is LNHDA, CDR2 SQIVND, per germline (reference sequence). Germline trimming cut 5 bases from V and 6 bases from J; bases unmatched to any gene: 4. The CDR3 totals 13 residues. CDR3: CASSGDRVNIQYF. CDR3 sequence (DNA): TGTGCCAGTAGTGGAGACAGGGTAAACATTCAGTACTTC.

There are a few counts of this clonotype. The V gene is TRBV12-3 or TRBV12-4, the J gene TRBJ2-5; 10 bases agree with TRBD1. Unmatched junction bases numbered 0, after V lost 1 base and J lost 4 bases. The CDR3 runs to 14 residues. CDR3 nucleotides: TGTGCCAGCAGTTTAGGACAGGGGGCAGAGACCCAGTACTTC. This translates into CASSLGQGAETQYF.

Only a few counts were recorded for this clonotype. This chain uses TRBV7-9 with TRBJ1-5; 7 positions agree with TRBD1. J gave up 3 bases and V 4 bases, and 6 bases lay outside the gene matches. Germline assignment: CDR1 SEHNR and CDR2 FQNEAQ (reference sequence). The CDR3 length is 15 residues. CDR3 coding DNA: TGTGCCAGCAGCTACGGGACAGCCCACAATCAGCCCCAGCATTTT. As protein: CASSYGTAHNQPQHF.

The J gene is TRBJ2-7, the V gene TRBV30; D uncertain. V was shortened by 5 bases and J by 9 bases, with 14 bases between the two germline ends. This CDR3 region has 11 residues. CDR1 and CDR2 (germline): GTSNPN, SVGIG (reference sequence). In nucleotides, the CDR3 is TGTGCCTGGGGTGAGGTGGACCGGCAGTACTTC. It specifies CAWGEVDRQYF.

The chain is built from TRBV5-1 and TRBJ2-7, with 7 bases fitting TRBD1. V shed 4 bases and J 5 bases; nucleotides not matched to a gene: 9. There are 14 residues in the CDR3. The germline gives CDR1 SGHRS, CDR2 YFSETQ. The CDR3 spells CASSRDSLRNEQYF. The DNA for the CDR3 is TGCGCCAGCAGCAGGGACAGCCTTCGGAACGAGCAGTACTTC.

This clonotype was seen a handful of times. The chain employs TRBV7-9 and TRBJ2-3, with no clear D. Looked up from germline, CDR1 is SEHNR and CDR2 is FQNEAQ (reference sequence). There are 16 residues in the CDR3. V shed 2 bases and J shed 0 bases, with 12 bases lying between them. The CDR3 nucleotides read TGTGCCAGCAGCTTAAAAATGGCAGTGAGCACAGATACGCAGTATTTT. Amino acid sequence: CASSLKMAVSTDTQYF.

This clonotype occurred a few times. The chain has TRBV12-3 or TRBV12-4 and TRBJ2-7; D is ambiguous. Trimming pared 4 bases from V and 1 base from J, leaving 5 bases between. This CDR3 spans 12 amino acids. DNA of the CDR3: TGTGCCAGCAGTTCTGGATCCTACGAGCAGTACTTC. It is translated as CASSSGSYEQYF.

V gene TRBV2 combines with J gene TRBJ2-7, with 9 bases that match TRBD1. Germline V gene sequence: CDR1 SNHLY, CDR2 FYNNEI. V trimming: 1 base; J trimming: 3 bases; junction bases outside the gene matches: 4. CDR3 length equals 15 residues. Here the CDR3 reads CASSEEGGQGYEQYF. In DNA, the CDR3 is TGTGCCAGCAGTGAAGAAGGGGGACAGGGCTACGAGCAGTACTTC.

The rearrangement joins TRBV10-3 to TRBJ2-2; TRBD2 matches 10 bases. The V segment lost 5 bases and the J segment 6 bases; nucleotides outside the gene matches: 6. CDR3 length: 15 amino acids. Germline V lookup: CDR1 ENHRY, CDR2 SYGVKD. Written as DNA, the CDR3 is TGTGCCATCAGTTCCGGGACTAGCGCAGCCGGGGAGCTGTTTTTT. This translates into CAISSGTSAAGELFF.

V is TRBV27 and J is TRBJ1-4; 10 bases line up with TRBD1. Germline CDR1 reads MNHEY; CDR2 reads SMNVEV (reference sequence). The CDR3 contains 15 residues. V lost 1 base, J lost 7 bases, and 3 bases stayed unmatched. CDR3 in amino acids: CASSLWDRGTEKLFF. The CDR3 region has the DNA TGTGCCAGCAGTTTATGGGACAGGGGAACTGAAAAACTGTTTTTT.

This chain connects TRBV5-1 to TRBJ2-5; weak D call: TRBD2 (5 bases). Germline lookup yields CDR1 SGHRS and CDR2 YFSETQ. Trimming stripped 0 bases from V and 5 bases from J, with 8 bases between. The CDR3 sequence is 13 residues long. The CDR3 coding sequence is TGCGCCAGCAGCTTGGCGGGGTCGGAGACCCAGTACTTC. It codes for CASSLAGSETQYF.

This clonotype was seen many times. The rearrangement links TRBV30 to TRBJ2-2; no clear D gene. Germline loops: CDR1 GTSNPN, CDR2 SVGIG (reference sequence). This CDR3 is built from 12 residues. The V end lost 3 bases, the J end lost 6 bases, and 8 bases lay between the germline ends. CDR3 nucleotide sequence: TGTGCCTGGAGAAACAGTCCCGGGGAGCTGTTTTTT. It encodes CAWRNSPGELFF.

The genes are TRBV10-2 and TRBJ1-6, with D hard to call. This CDR3 comprises 15 residues. Trimming stripped 0 bases from V and 10 bases from J, with 13 bases between. Germline CDR1 reads WSHSY; CDR2 reads SAAADI. The CDR3 region has the DNA TGCGCCAGCAGTGAGTCCGCAGGAAGCGGATCACCCCTCCACTTT. It codes for CASSESAGSGSPLHF.

The rearrangement links TRBV30 to TRBJ2-1; TRBD2 agrees at 12 bases. The junction had 5 bases not matched to a gene; V was cut back by 1 base and J by 1 base. This CDR3 has 17 residues. Germline lookup yields CDR1 GTSNPN and CDR2 SVGIG (reference sequence). The CDR3 here is CAWSGPSGGASYNEQFF. CDR3 nucleotides: TGTGCCTGGAGTGGCCCTAGCGGGGGGGCTTCCTACAATGAGCAGTTCTTC. Looking up the rest from reference TRBV30 and TRBJ2-1 gives the full variable domain: SQTIHQWPATLVQPVGSPLSLECTVEGTSNPNLYWYRQAAGRGLQLLFYSVGIGQISSEVPQNLSASRPQDRQFILSSKKLLLSDSGFYLCAWSGPSGGASYNEQFFGPGTRLTVL.

This sequence joins TRBV4-3 and TRBJ1-2; D unclear. Per the germline V gene, CDR1 is LGHNA and CDR2 is YSLEER. With 0 bases removed from V and 4 bases from J, the gap between germline ends came to 15 bases. The CDR3 is 16 residues long. CDR3 sequence: CASSQDPGRLSYGYTF. In DNA form, the CDR3 reads TGCGCCAGCAGCCAAGACCCCGGACGGCTTAGCTATGGCTACACCTTC.

This clonotype was seen more than once but under ten times. This chain connects TRBV12-3 or TRBV12-4 to TRBJ2-1, with 9 bases fitting TRBD1. After removal of 4 bases from V and 0 bases from J, the junction contained 13 bases not matched to a gene. There are 19 residues in the CDR3. CDR3 DNA: TGTGCCAGCAGTTCCCCGGGACAGGGTCTGAGTACCTCCTACAATGAGCAGTTCTTC. Translated: CASSSPGQGLSTSYNEQFF.

This sequence joins TRBV5-1 and TRBJ2-7, with TRBD1 matching 9 bases. The germline V gene encodes CDR1 SGHRS and CDR2 YFSETQ. The CDR3 covers 14 residues. J lost 5 bases, V lost 4 bases, and 7 bases had no gene match. The CDR3 DNA is TGCGCCAGCAGCCGCCGGGACAGGGTCCACGAGCAGTACTTC. It encodes CASSRRDRVHEQYF.

The sample holds many counts of this clonotype. The V call is TRBV7-6, the J call TRBJ2-3; D is perhaps TRBD1 or TRBD2 (5 bases each). V gave up 5 bases and J gave up 3 bases, with 21 bases separating them. The CDR3 spans 17 residues. Germline V gives CDR1 SGHVS, CDR2 FNYEAQ. CDR3 DNA sequence: TGTGCCAGCAGCCCAACCTCGCCGGGACCGGGGACAGATACGCAGTATTTT. Translating gives CASSPTSPGPGTDTQYF.

The V gene is TRBV7-9, the J gene TRBJ2-7; D ambiguous. Germline V gives CDR1 SEHNR, CDR2 FQNEAQ (reference sequence). The CDR3 is 13 amino acids. V lost 2 bases, J lost 4 bases, and 9 bases lay in between. The CDR3 DNA sequence: TGTGCCAGCAGCTTAACGGTGACTTACGAGCAGTACTTC. Translated, it gives CASSLTVTYEQYF.

The J gene is TRBJ2-3, the V gene TRBV27; D possibly uses TRBD1 or TRBD2 (5 bases each). V lost 3 bases, J lost 4 bases, and 17 bases lay in between. The germline gives CDR1 MNHEY, CDR2 SMNVEV (reference sequence). The CDR3 contains 16 residues. The DNA of the CDR3 is TGTGCCAGCAGTTTGACGGGACGGAGGAAGGCAGATACGCAGTATTTT. Amino acids: CASSLTGRRKADTQYF.

The rearrangement uses TRBV30 and TRBJ1-5; 7 nucleotides align to TRBD1. CDR3 length equals 13 residues. The germline CDR1 and CDR2 sequences are GTSNPN and SVGIG (reference sequence). J gave up 6 bases and V 4 bases, and 6 bases lay outside the gene matches. The CDR3 spells CAWTGGLGQPQHF. In nucleotides, the CDR3 is TGTGCCTGGACAGGGGGGTTAGGTCAGCCCCAGCATTTT.

On this clonotype itself: A read error may produce the germline difference seen at one junction end. The chain combines TRBV12-3 or TRBV12-4 with TRBJ2-1; D remains unclear. CDR3 size: 11 residues. CDR3 DNA: TGTGCCAGCAGTTCATCTAGTGGCGTGGGGTTC. Translation gives CASSSSSGVGF.

The chain combines TRBV7-2 with TRBJ2-7; 8 positions match TRBD2. The V gene end was trimmed by 1 base and the J gene end by 4 bases; junction bases not matched to a gene: 9. Germline assignment: CDR1 SGHTA and CDR2 FQGNSA. This CDR3 has 16 amino acids. In DNA form, the CDR3 reads TGTGCCAGCAGCTTAGGGGTAGCGGGGATTCTTTACGAGCAGTACTTC. It translates to CASSLGVAGILYEQYF.